Listed here is a single TCR beta chain. Its antigen is currently unknown. These data originate in a study of OX40 agonist ivuxolimab in advanced cancers. Regarding the study as a whole: The antigen specificity of the peripheral T cells (those that were expanded) was not determined. CD4+ and CD8+ blood T cells expanded clonally by week 6 at 0.1 to 3.0 mg/kg. Expanded clones tended on average to be more numerous among CD8+ T cells than CD4+. Compared with others, partial responders at 0.1-3.0 mg/kg displayed clonal expansion among the lowest.

The repertoire was sequenced with immunoSEQ multiplex PCR; TCRdb's copy has only in-frame clones and lacks some. The profile shows about 73,000 clones, 75% to 90% of them singletons. This clonotype was sampled from an adult with an advanced solid tumor such as melanoma, head and neck, liver or kidney cancer. Sequencing used CD4+ or CD8+ T cells sorted from blood, obtained in a trial of the OX40 agonist ivuxolimab.

CDR3 nucleotides: TGCGCCAGCAGCCAAGGGGCCGGGACCGCCTACGAGCAGTACTTC. Protein sequence: CASSQGAGTAYEQYF. The genes are TRBV4-1 and TRBJ2-7; either TRBD1 or TRBD2 may fit D (5 bases each). From germline, CDR1 is MGHRA and CDR2 YSYEKL. This CDR3 is built from 15 residues. Between the trimmed V and J ends, which lost 1 base and 2 bases, there was a span of 12 bases.